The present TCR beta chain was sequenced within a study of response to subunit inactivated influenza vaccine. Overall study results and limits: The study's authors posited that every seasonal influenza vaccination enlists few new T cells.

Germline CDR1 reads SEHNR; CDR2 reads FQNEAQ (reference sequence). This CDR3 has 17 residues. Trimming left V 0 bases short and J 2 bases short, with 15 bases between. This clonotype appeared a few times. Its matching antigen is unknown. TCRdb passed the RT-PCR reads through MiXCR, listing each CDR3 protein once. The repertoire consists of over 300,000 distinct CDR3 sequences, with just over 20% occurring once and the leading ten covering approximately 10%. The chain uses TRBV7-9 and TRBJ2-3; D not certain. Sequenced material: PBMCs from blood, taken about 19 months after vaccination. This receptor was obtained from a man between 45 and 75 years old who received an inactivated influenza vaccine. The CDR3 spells CASSLAGMGLYTDTQYF. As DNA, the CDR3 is TGTGCCAGCAGCTTAGCCGGTATGGGCTTGTACACAGATACGCAGTATTTT.